Presented here are 30 T cell receptor beta chains from one specimen sequenced in a study of T cell repertoires in cytomegalovirus infection. TCRdb processed the reads anew with MiXCR; each CDR3 protein has one entry. The table shows around 440,000 distinct CDR3 sequences, with roughly 12% occurring only once. What was sequenced was PBMCs. The receptors come from a human donor in good health (CMV status not recorded). Some clones in this sample may be carry-over from other donors' samples.

The table lists this clonotype with a few counts. V usage is TRBV7-8 and J usage is TRBJ2-5; a possible D gene is TRBD2 (5 bases). Germline V gene data show CDR1 as SGHVS and CDR2 as FQNEAQ. The CDR3 sequence is 13 residues long. Trimming removed 5 bases from V and 5 bases from J, with 12 bases in between. CDR3 residues: CASSPQVAETQYF. The DNA for the CDR3 is TGTGCCAGCAGCCCTCAGGTAGCGGAGACCCAGTACTTC.

This clonotype was observed many times. The chain employs TRBV7-2 and TRBJ2-1, with D uncertain. The CDR3 extends over 13 amino acids. V was pared by 5 bases and J by 9 bases, with 14 bases between. The germline gives CDR1 SGHTA, CDR2 FQGNSA. The CDR3 region has the DNA TGTGCCAGCAGCCGAAGTAGGTCCCTTGAGCAGTTCTTC. It translates to CASSRSRSLEQFF.

The sample holds many counts of this clonotype. The chain links TRBV6-1 to TRBJ1-2; possible D gene TRBD1, 5 bases. CDR1 and CDR2 (germline): MNHNS, SASEGT. The CDR3 loop spans 11 amino acids. V was cut by 3 bases and J by 11 bases, with 10 bases left in between. The CDR3 nucleotides read TGTGCCAGCAGTGACGGAGGGGCTTACACCTTC. This gives the protein CASSDGGAYTF.

At least ten counts were recorded for this clonotype. This chain joins TRBV19 and TRBJ2-5; D not certain. The length of the CDR3 is 12 residues. From germline, CDR1 is LNHDA and CDR2 SQIVND (reference sequence). V shed 1 base and J shed 2 bases, with 2 bases lying between them. DNA for the CDR3: TGTGCCAGTAGTATAGGGCAAGAGACCCAGTACTTC. It yields the protein CASSIGQETQYF.

This clonotype was found many times. V gene TRBV7-9 combines with J gene TRBJ1-1; 8 nucleotides line up with TRBD1. The CDR3 extends over 16 amino acids. Germline trimming cut 2 bases from V and 0 bases from J; bases unmatched to any gene: 5. CDR1 is SEHNR, CDR2 FQNEAQ, per germline (reference sequence). The CDR3 sequence: CASSLITGGLNTEAFF. The CDR3 DNA reads TGTGCCAGCAGCTTAATCACAGGGGGATTGAACACTGAAGCTTTCTTT.

This clonotype is a singleton in its sample. The genes are TRBV20-1 and TRBJ1-2; D is perhaps TRBD1 (5 bases). This CDR3 spans 19 amino acids. CDR1 and CDR2 (germline): DFQATT, SNEGSKA (reference sequence). The V end lost 0 bases, the J end lost 2 bases, and 25 bases lay between the germline ends. The chain's CDR3 is CSARDTLGAGRSSNYGYTF. Written as DNA, the CDR3 is TGCAGTGCTAGAGATACTCTCGGGGCAGGGCGAAGCTCCAACTATGGCTACACCTTC.

As to this clonotype: Germline and junction disagree at one end, which may indicate a read error. The V gene is TRBV6-1, the J gene TRBJ1-3; D remains ambiguous. From germline, CDR1 is MNHNS and CDR2 SASEGT. The CDR3 spans 15 residues. DNA for the CDR3: TGTGCCAGCGATAGACACCTGAGCTCTGGAAACACCAAATATTTT. Translated: CASDRHLSSGNTKYF.

V and J are TRBV29-1 and TRBJ2-2; possibly TRBD1 or TRBD2 for D (6 bases each). Trimming removed 4 bases from V and 0 bases from J, with 12 bases in between. The CDR3 is 15 amino acids. CDR1 is SQVTM, CDR2 ANQGSEA, per germline. CDR3 sequence: CSVAAGGANTGELFF. DNA of the CDR3: TGCAGCGTTGCGGCCGGGGGCGCGAACACCGGGGAGCTGTTTTTT.

This clonotype occurred a few times. The rearrangement joins TRBV10-3 to TRBJ2-3; 8 nucleotides match TRBD2. Germline loops: CDR1 ENHRY, CDR2 SYGVKD. This CDR3 is 16 amino acids long. The V segment lost 0 bases and the J segment 1 base; nucleotides outside the gene matches: 3. As DNA, the CDR3 is TGTGCCATCAGTGAGTCAGATAGCGGGGGCACAGATACGCAGTATTTT. This sequence encodes CAISESDSGGTDTQYF.

This clonotype was picked up many times. The CDR3 is CASSLQGQGASMNTEAFF. CDR3 bases: TGTGCCAGCAGCTTGCAAGGACAGGGGGCGTCGATGAACACTGAAGCTTTCTTT. The V call is TRBV5-6, the J call TRBJ1-1; 11 bases fit TRBD1. The germline V gene has CDR1 SGHDT and CDR2 YYEEEE. The trim removed 1 base at V and 0 bases at J, leaving 8 bases unmatched. The CDR3 has 18 residues.

This clonotype was seen only once. Being one base from a much bigger clone, this may be a read error. This chain joins TRBV28 and TRBJ1-2, with D possibly being TRBD1 (6 bases). Germline V gene lookup returns CDR1 MDHEN and CDR2 SYDVKM. The CDR3 is made up of 17 amino acids. Trimming left V 2 bases short and J 4 bases short, with 20 bases between. The chain's CDR3 is CASSLIQGVTRGYGYTF. CDR3 in DNA: TGTGCCAGCAGTTTAATACAGGGTGTCACAAGGGGCTATGGCTACACCTTC.

This clonotype has at least ten counts. This sequence joins TRBV12-3 or TRBV12-4 and TRBJ2-1; the match to TRBD2 covers 7 bases. The CDR3 covers 15 residues. After removal of 2 bases from V and 7 bases from J, the junction contained 8 bases not matched to a gene. CDR3 amino acids: CASSLRAGVGNEQFF. The CDR3 nucleotides read TGTGCCAGCAGTTTAAGGGCGGGGGTTGGGAATGAGCAGTTCTTC.

In its sample, this clonotype was seen many times. This chain joins TRBV7-2 and TRBJ1-2; 8 bases map to TRBD1. CDR3 length equals 14 residues. Germline-derived CDR1 and CDR2 are SGHTA and FQGNSA. Trimming cost V 3 bases and J 8 bases; bases outside gene matches: 8. DNA for the CDR3: TGTGCCAGCAGCTTGGGACAGGCTGTTTGGGGCTACACCTTC. Encoded protein: CASSLGQAVWGYTF.

There are many counts of this clonotype. J is TRBJ2-1 and V is TRBV12-3 or TRBV12-4; TRBD2 agrees at 10 bases. The CDR3 runs to 17 residues. V lost 4 bases and J lost 4; bases outside the gene matches: 10. CDR3 amino acids: CASSSEREGLGYNEQFF. In nucleotides, the CDR3 is TGTGCCAGCAGTTCTGAGCGGGAGGGCCTTGGGTACAATGAGCAGTTCTTC.

This clonotype was picked up many times. V and J are TRBV10-3 and TRBJ1-2; D not certain. V was cut by 0 bases and J by 2 bases, with 7 bases left in between. This CDR3 region has 14 residues. The germline CDR1 and CDR2 sequences are ENHRY and SYGVKD. The CDR3 loop reads CAISESLSNYGYTF. The DNA of the CDR3 is TGTGCCATCAGTGAGTCCCTTTCGAACTATGGCTACACCTTC.

This clonotype has at least ten counts. This sequence joins TRBV7-9 and TRBJ1-5; 9 nucleotides match TRBD1. The CDR3 is 14 amino acids. CDR1 is SEHNR, CDR2 FQNEAQ, per germline (reference sequence). V gave up 8 bases and J gave up 4 bases; unmatched junction bases: 6. CDR3 bases: TGTGCCAGCGCTAGGACAGGGGCTAATCAGCCCCAGCATTTT. Encoded protein: CASARTGANQPQHF.

The chain joins TRBV6-5 to TRBJ1-2; possibly TRBD1 for D (5 bases). CDR3 size: 15 residues. Trimming removed 0 bases from V and 0 bases from J, with 8 bases in between. The germline V gene encodes CDR1 MNHEY and CDR2 SVGAGI. CDR3 protein: CASSYSGTTNYGYTF. The CDR3 DNA follows: TGTGCCAGCAGTTACTCAGGGACCACTAACTATGGCTACACCTTC.

Many counts were recorded for this clonotype. CDR3 DNA: TGTGCCAGCAGCTTGGTCGTAGGCCATTCCGTCGAGCAGTACTTC. Residues: CASSLVVGHSVEQYF. The chain joins TRBV7-2 to TRBJ2-7; the D is unclear. V was cut by 3 bases and J by 6 bases, with 18 bases left in between. The CDR3 extends over 15 amino acids. The germline V gene has CDR1 SGHTA and CDR2 FQGNSA.

This clonotype was detected a few times. The chain employs TRBV18 and TRBJ1-2; D may be TRBD1 (6 bases). This CDR3 region has 13 residues. Germline V gene lookup returns CDR1 KGHSH and CDR2 LQKENI. With 6 bases removed from V and 6 bases from J, the gap between germline ends came to 14 bases. CDR3: CASSTQGSHGYTF. The CDR3 DNA sequence: TGTGCCAGCTCTACCCAGGGGAGTCATGGCTACACCTTC.

This clonotype was recorded many times. The rearrangement joins TRBV28 to TRBJ2-2; 7 bases line up with TRBD1. V dropped 6 bases and J dropped 6; count of bases not matched to a gene: 7. Germline V lookup: CDR1 MDHEN, CDR2 SYDVKM. There are 14 residues in the CDR3. In DNA, the CDR3 is TGTGCCAGCAGAGGATTAAGGGGGCCCGGGGAGCTGTTTTTT. Translated, it gives CASRGLRGPGELFF.

This clonotype was seen repeatedly, ten times or more. The chain has TRBV6-2 or TRBV6-3 and TRBJ2-4, with D maybe TRBD1 (6 bases). Looked up from germline, CDR1 is MNHEY and CDR2 is SVGEGT. The CDR3 covers 16 residues. V lost 6 bases to trimming and J lost 0 bases, with 15 bases between them. The CDR3 nucleotides are TGTGCCAGCAGGGAGGACAGAATTTTAGCCAAAAACATTCAGTACTTC. Encoded protein: CASREDRILAKNIQYF.

In its sample, this clonotype was seen a few times. The chain joins TRBV27 to TRBJ2-7; 7 positions match TRBD1. Germline loops: CDR1 MNHEY, CDR2 SMNVEV (reference sequence). Trimming removed 2 bases from V and 2 bases from J; junction bases left unmatched: 3. CDR3 length: 14 amino acids. CDR3 in DNA: TGTGCCAGCAGTTTAAACAGGGGCACCTACGAGCAGTACTTC. Protein product: CASSLNRGTYEQYF.

This clonotype was seen many times. The chain is built from TRBV6-5 and TRBJ2-5; no clear D. Germline CDR1 MNHEY, CDR2 SVGAGI. The CDR3 covers 11 residues. V was shortened by 6 bases and J by 13 bases, with 15 bases between the two germline ends. The CDR3 nucleotides read TGTGCCAGCAGGGCTGAAGGGTCCTGGTACTTC. Amino acid sequence: CASRAEGSWYF.

This clonotype was picked up many times. The rearrangement links TRBV5-6 to TRBJ1-6; D gene uncertain. V lost 1 base and J lost 7, with 9 bases in between. Germline V gene lookup returns CDR1 SGHDT and CDR2 YYEEEE. The CDR3 runs 14 residues. CDR3: CASSLLEANSPLHF. The CDR3 region has the DNA TGTGCCAGCAGCTTGTTGGAAGCCAATTCACCCCTCCACTTT.

V is TRBV14 and J is TRBJ1-2, with a tentative D call TRBD1 (5 bases). Trimming removed 4 bases from V and 8 bases from J, with 14 bases in between. The CDR3 loop spans 13 amino acids. Germline loops: CDR1 SGHDN, CDR2 FVKESK. The CDR3 reads CASSRGSEEGYTF. For the CDR3, the DNA is TGTGCCAGCAGCCGGGGCTCGGAGGAGGGCTACACCTTC.

This clonotype was counted many times. The chain uses TRBV29-1 and TRBJ1-3; 11 nucleotides agree with TRBD1. Trimming at V came to 4 bases and at J to 0 bases, leaving 2 bases not matched to a gene. This CDR3 contains 15 residues. Germline V gives CDR1 SQVTM, CDR2 ANQGSEA. CDR3 loop: CSVGDRGDSGNTIYF. As DNA, the CDR3 is TGCAGCGTTGGGGACAGGGGGGACTCTGGAAACACCATATATTTT.

This clonotype was counted many times. The chain is built from TRBV20-1 and TRBJ2-5; D is undetermined. The V gene's germline CDR1 is DFQATT and CDR2 SNEGSKA (reference sequence). The length of the CDR3 is 13 residues. Trimming shortened V by 8 bases and J by 4 bases, and 17 bases separated the two germline ends. In DNA, the CDR3 is TGCAGTCCCGAAGGTGCATCGGGAGAGACCCAGTACTTC. Translation: CSPEGASGETQYF.

This clonotype has more than one count but fewer than ten. This chain joins TRBV5-1 and TRBJ1-1; D perhaps matches TRBD1 (6 bases). Germline V lookup: CDR1 SGHRS, CDR2 YFSETQ. The CDR3 has 12 amino acids. Trimming left V 8 bases short and J 4 bases short, with 12 bases between. The CDR3 spells CASAKGGTEAFF. The CDR3 DNA follows: TGCGCCAGTGCTAAAGGGGGCACTGAAGCTTTCTTT.

This clonotype has ten or more counts. The chain recombines TRBV6-1 with TRBJ2-2; D not certain. V was pared by 5 bases and J by 2 bases, with 9 bases between. CDR3 length: 14 amino acids. Germline CDR1 is MNHNS and CDR2 is SASEGT. CDR3 loop: CASSWLTNTGELFF. The CDR3 DNA follows: TGTGCCAGCAGTTGGCTCACAAACACCGGGGAGCTGTTTTTT.

This clonotype occurred many times. This rearrangement joins TRBV7-8 to TRBJ2-7, with 13 bases fitting TRBD2. This CDR3 spans 16 amino acids. The V gene end was trimmed by 4 bases and the J gene end by 2 bases; junction bases not matched to a gene: 5. Germline-derived CDR1 and CDR2 are SGHVS and FQNEAQ. The CDR3 bases are TGTGCCAGCAGCTCCCTAGGGACTAGCGGGACCTACGAGCAGTACTTC. Translating it yields CASSSLGTSGTYEQYF.